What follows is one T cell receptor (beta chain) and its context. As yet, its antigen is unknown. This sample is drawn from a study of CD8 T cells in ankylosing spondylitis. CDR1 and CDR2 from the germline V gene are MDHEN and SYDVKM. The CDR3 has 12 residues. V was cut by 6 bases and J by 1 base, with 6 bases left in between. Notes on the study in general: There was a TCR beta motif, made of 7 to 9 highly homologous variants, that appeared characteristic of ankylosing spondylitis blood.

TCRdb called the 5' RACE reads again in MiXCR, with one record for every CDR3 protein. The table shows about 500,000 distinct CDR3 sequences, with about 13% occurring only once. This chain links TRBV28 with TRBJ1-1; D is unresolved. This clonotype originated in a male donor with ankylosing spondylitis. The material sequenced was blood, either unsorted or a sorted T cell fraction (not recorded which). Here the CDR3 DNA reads TGTGCCAGCAGAAAACAGAACACTGAAGCTTTCTTT. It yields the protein CASRKQNTEAFF.